One sample yielded the 17 T cell receptor beta chains listed below, sequenced in a study of early T cells in non-severe SARS-CoV-2 infection. TCRdb re-called the 5' RACE reads with MiXCR, one entry per CDR3 protein. This table has about 50,000 distinct CDR3 sequences, around a tenth appearing once. This sample comprised whole blood, obtained at baseline. The receptors derive from an adult who was a healthcare worker with PCR-confirmed SARS-CoV-2 infection or an uninfected control (not recorded which).

This clonotype was recorded at least ten times. CDR3 nucleotide sequence: TGTGCCAGCACCCGGCGGCGGGAGAGTGGCGGGGAGCTGTTTTTT. Its protein is CASTRRRESGGELFF. The chain joins TRBV2 to TRBJ2-2; TRBD2 aligns across 7 bases. Losses at the gene ends were 7 bases for V and 7 bases for J; bases not matched to a gene: 12. The CDR3 is made up of 15 amino acids. In germline, CDR1 is SNHLY, CDR2 FYNNEI.

This clonotype was detected a few times. The J gene is TRBJ2-6, the V gene TRBV11-2; D is unclear. Germline lookup yields CDR1 SGHAT and CDR2 FQNNGV. The V end was cut by 5 bases, the J end by 0 bases, with 8 bases between. CDR3 length equals 15 residues. The CDR3 sequence: CASSAQSSGANVLTF. The CDR3 region has the DNA TGTGCCAGCAGCGCGCAATCCTCTGGGGCCAACGTCCTGACTTTC.

This clonotype was seen more than once but under ten times. V and J are TRBV27 and TRBJ2-7; 13 bases match TRBD2. This CDR3 spans 15 amino acids. With 3 bases clipped from V and 5 bases from J, the junction kept 4 bases outside the gene matches. Germline V gene data show CDR1 as MNHEY and CDR2 as SMNVEV (reference sequence). This CDR3 reads CASSLGTSGNDEQYF. The CDR3 nucleotides read TGTGCCAGCAGTTTGGGGACTAGCGGGAACGACGAGCAGTACTTC.

The chain carries TRBV30 and TRBJ2-7; 11 positions agree with TRBD1. CDR1 is GTSNPN, CDR2 SVGIG, per germline (reference sequence). V dropped 7 bases and J dropped 6; count of bases not matched to a gene: 14. This CDR3 has 15 amino acids. The CDR3 DNA follows: TGTGCCTCCACTGGACAGGGGGCTACTTTTTTCGAGCAGTACTTC. It yields the protein CASTGQGATFFEQYF.

The chain has TRBV7-6 and TRBJ1-2; possible D gene TRBD1, 6 bases. The germline V and J ends were trimmed by 2 bases and 8 bases, with 9 bases remaining between them. Germline-derived CDR1 and CDR2 are SGHVS and FNYEAQ. The CDR3 consists of 12 residues. CDR3 coding DNA: TGTGCCAGCAGCTTATCAGGGGACGGCTACACCTTC. Translating gives CASSLSGDGYTF. Looking up the rest from reference TRBV7-6 and TRBJ1-2 gives the full variable domain: GAGVSQSPRYKVTKRGQDVALRCDPISGHVSLYWYRQALGQGPEFLTYFNYEAQQDKSGLPNDRFSAERPEGSISTLTIQRTEQRDSAMYRCASSLSGDGYTFGSGTRLTVV.

This clonotype has a count of ten or more. This chain connects TRBV11-2 to TRBJ2-3; D is possibly TRBD2 (6 bases). The germline gives CDR1 SGHAT, CDR2 FQNNGV. The V gene lost 0 bases and the J gene lost 4 bases, with 20 bases spanning the gap. The CDR3 is 18 amino acids. The DNA of the CDR3 is TGTGCCAGCAGCTTAGATCTTCTCGGGGGATTCATGGCAGATACGCAGTATTTT. Protein product: CASSLDLLGGFMADTQYF.

In this sample, this clonotype turned up a few times. The rearrangement joins TRBV28 to TRBJ2-7; no clear D gene. Per the germline V gene, CDR1 is MDHEN and CDR2 is SYDVKM. This CDR3 is 11 amino acids long. Deletions cut 8 bases from V and 4 bases from J, with 9 bases between. The CDR3 region is CASQDLYEQYF. The CDR3 coding sequence is TGTGCCAGCCAGGATCTTTACGAGCAGTACTTC.

The J gene is TRBJ2-1, the V gene TRBV6-1; either TRBD1 or TRBD2 may supply D (5 bases each). V lost 5 bases to trimming and J lost 9 bases, with 14 bases between them. The CDR3 extends over 13 amino acids. Germline V gene lookup returns CDR1 MNHNS and CDR2 SASEGT. The CDR3 spells CASSPRYGGEQFF. CDR3 nucleotides: TGTGCCAGCAGTCCAAGGTATGGGGGTGAGCAGTTCTTC.

This clonotype was seen once. CDR3 in DNA: TGTGCCAGCGGGGGCCCTTACTACAATGAGCAGTTCTTC. It specifies CASGGPYYNEQFF. The rearrangement links TRBV7-2 to TRBJ2-1; TRBD1 is a possible D gene (6 bases). The CDR3 totals 13 residues. Germline-derived CDR1 and CDR2 are SGHTA and FQGNSA. Between the trimmed V and J ends, which lost 8 bases and 3 bases, there was a span of 11 bases.

In this sample, this clonotype turned up many times. The chain combines TRBV5-1 with TRBJ2-7; 8 bases match TRBD1. This CDR3 is built from 14 residues. The junction had 5 bases not matched to a gene; V was cut back by 4 bases and J by 2 bases. Germline assignment: CDR1 SGHRS and CDR2 YFSETQ. CDR3 sequence (DNA): TGCGCCAGCAGCCTGACAGGGGAGGCCTACGAGCAGTACTTC. Residues: CASSLTGEAYEQYF. The variable domain in full, with the rest retrieved from reference TRBV5-1 and TRBJ2-7, is KAGVTQTPRYLIKTRGQQVTLSCSPISGHRSVSWYQQTPGQGLQFLFEYFSETQRNKGNFPGRFSGRQFSNSRSEMNVSTLELGDSALYLCASSLTGEAYEQYFGPGTRLTVT.

The CDR3 reads CASSQLGPQETQYF. CDR3 bases: TGTGCCAGCAGCCAGTTAGGTCCTCAAGAGACCCAGTACTTC. V and J are TRBV3-1 and TRBJ2-5; D unresolved. The CDR3 covers 14 residues. Deletions cut 3 bases from V and 2 bases from J, with 10 bases between. The V gene's germline CDR1 is LGHDT and CDR2 YNNKEL (reference sequence).

This clonotype was counted many times. J is TRBJ2-6 and V is TRBV6-5; no reliable D call. Germline lookup yields CDR1 MNHEY and CDR2 SVGAGI. The CDR3 consists of 16 residues. V lost 0 bases to trimming and J lost 2 bases, with 8 bases between them. CDR3 in DNA: TGTGCCAGCAGTTACTCAGCTAGGGCTGGGGCCAACGTCCTGACTTTC. Amino acids: CASSYSARAGANVLTF.

This clonotype is categorized as medium-sized (0.01 to 0.1%). The genes are TRBV5-1 and TRBJ2-1, with 7 bases identical to TRBD2. The CDR3 extends over 15 amino acids. With 4 bases clipped from V and 3 bases from J, the junction kept 7 bases outside the gene matches. CDR1 and CDR2 (germline): SGHRS, YFSETQ. Here the CDR3 DNA reads TGCGCCAGCAGCCTCTCGGGACTATACTACAATGAGCAGTTCTTC. Translating gives CASSLSGLYYNEQFF.

This clonotype appeared many times. This chain joins TRBV30 and TRBJ2-3; TRBD1 might be the D (5 bases). Germline V gene data show CDR1 as GTSNPN and CDR2 as SVGIG (reference sequence). CDR3 length: 21 amino acids. V lost 0 bases, J lost 1 base, and 29 bases lay in between. This CDR3 is CAWSVTPWSRGYSTGTDTQYF. The CDR3 DNA sequence: TGTGCCTGGAGTGTCACCCCCTGGAGTAGGGGCTATAGTACGGGCACAGATACGCAGTATTTT.

This clonotype occurred a few times. The chain couples TRBV7-9 to TRBJ1-1; no clear D. CDR1 is SEHNR and CDR2 is FQNEAQ in the germline V gene (reference sequence). Trimming removed 0 bases from V and 0 bases from J, with 5 bases in between. This CDR3 comprises 14 residues. For the CDR3, the DNA is TGTGCCAGCAGCTTAGCGCCGGTGAACACTGAAGCTTTCTTT. It yields the protein CASSLAPVNTEAFF.

This clonotype was counted only a few times. The chain carries TRBV2 and TRBJ2-1, with 7 bases fitting TRBD2. Germline lookup yields CDR1 SNHLY and CDR2 FYNNEI. The trim removed 4 bases at V and 7 bases at J, leaving 16 bases unmatched. The CDR3 consists of 17 residues. The CDR3 sequence: CASSGGVAGEVVNEQFF. CDR3 bases: TGTGCCAGCAGTGGCGGAGTCGCGGGAGAAGTTGTAAATGAGCAGTTCTTC.

This clonotype was counted only a few times. V usage is TRBV20-1 and J usage is TRBJ2-3; possible D gene TRBD1, 5 bases. Trimming cost V 5 bases and J 11 bases, with 11 bases left between them. CDR1 and CDR2 from the germline V gene are DFQATT and SNEGSKA (reference sequence). This CDR3 contains 10 residues. Written as DNA, the CDR3 is TGCAGTGCTCTCAGGGTTGGGCAGTATTTT. Translating it yields CSALRVGQYF.